This is a list of T cell receptor beta chains from one sample in a study of blood T cell repertoires in COVID-19. TCRdb's copy holds only in-frame clones and misses some; the assay was immunoSEQ multiplex PCR. Of some 200,000 clones listed, 65% to 90% are singletons. Sequenced: peripheral blood. Source of these receptors: a man at least 80 years old with acute or convalescent COVID-19. Both conserved end residues are part of each CDR3. The D gene is left open where the match is weak. A clone size is listed for some rows: how often the clone was seen (once, few, many), or a class if it is expanded.

abundance	v_gene	len	j_gene	d_gene	CDR3aa	CDR3nt
NA	TRBV5-1	15	TRBJ1-1	TRBD1	CASSLAEGAGAEAFF	TGCGCCAGCAGCTTGGCCGAGGGGGCGGGCGCTGAAGCTTTCTTT
NA	TRBV19	14	TRBJ2-1	NA	CASSIQGSYNEQFF	TGTGCCAGTAGTATACAGGGATCCTACAATGAGCAGTTCTTC
NA	TRBV6-5	14	TRBJ2-3	TRBD2	CASRREGSTDTQYF	TGTGCCAGCAGGCGGGAGGGAAGCACAGATACGCAGTATTTT
NA	TRBV6-5	12	TRBJ1-4	NA	CASSPPNEKLFF	TGTGCCAGCAGTCCTCCCAATGAAAAACTGTTTTTT
NA	TRBV5-6	14	TRBJ2-1	NA	CASSSYLSFNEQFF	TGTGCCAGCAGCTCCTACCTCTCCTTCAATGAGCAGTTCTTC
NA	TRBV5-1	12	TRBJ1-5	NA	CASAGGGQPQHF	TGCGCCAGCGCGGGTGGGGGGCAGCCCCAGCATTTT
NA	TRBV23-1	16	TRBJ1-5	NA	CASSQGNPRGNQPQHF	TGCGCCAGCAGTCAAGGAAACCCGAGGGGCAATCAGCCCCAGCATTTT
NA	TRBV7-2	16	TRBJ2-3	TRBD2	CASDWGREAGTDTQYF	TGTGCCAGCGATTGGGGGCGGGAGGCCGGTACAGATACGCAGTATTTT
NA	TRBV5-6	13	TRBJ2-7	NA	CASSLALAHEQYF	TGTGCCAGCAGCTTGGCACTAGCCCACGAGCAGTACTTC
NA	TRBV6-1	17	TRBJ1-5	TRBD1	CASSEGVRDRAAQPQHF	TGTGCCAGCAGTGAAGGTGTCCGGGACAGGGCGGCCCAGCCCCAGCATTTT
NA	TRBV6-2/TRBV6-3	16	TRBJ2-1	TRBD2	CASSPRRGMTYNEQFF	TGTGCCAGCAGCCCCAGGCGGGGGATGACCTACAATGAGCAGTTCTTC
NA	TRBV24-1	15	TRBJ2-5	NA	CATSAPQGSQETQYF	TGTGCCACCAGTGCTCCACAGGGTTCCCAAGAGACCCAGTACTTC
once	TRBV6-5	15	TRBJ2-1	TRBD1	CASRQGQAGFNEQFF	TGTGCCAGCCGACAAGGACAGGCCGGCTTTAATGAGCAGTTCTTC
NA	TRBV6-2/TRBV6-3	12	TRBJ1-2	TRBD1	CASSRDRTGYTF	TGTGCCAGCAGTAGGGACAGGACCGGCTACACCTTC
NA	TRBV30	12	TRBJ2-3	TRBD1	CAWGQATDTQYF	TGTGCCTGGGGACAGGCTACAGATACGCAGTATTTT
NA	TRBV5-1	17	TRBJ2-2	TRBD2	CASSFISGSSNTGELFF	TGCGCCAGCAGCTTCATTAGCGGGAGTAGTAACACCGGGGAGCTGTTTTTT
NA	TRBV3-1/TRBV3-2	16	TRBJ2-7	TRBD2	CASSRDSGSSAYEQYF	TGTGCCAGCAGCCGAGATAGCGGGTCGTCGGCCTACGAGCAGTACTTC
NA	TRBV7-7	16	TRBJ2-5	NA	CASSPGTPRLQETQYF	TGTGCCAGCAGCCCCGGGACTCCCAGACTACAAGAGACCCAGTACTTC
NA	TRBV11-2	14	TRBJ2-7	NA	CASSLWQISYEQYF	TGTGCCAGCAGCTTATGGCAGATCTCCTACGAGCAGTACTTC
NA	TRBV21-1	15	TRBJ2-7	NA	CASSSPGQGDYEQYF	TGTGCCAGCAGCAGCCCGGGACAGGGGGATTACGAGCAGTACTTC
NA	TRBV28	15	TRBJ2-2	TRBD1	CASRGQGAGAGELFF	TGTGCCAGCAGGGGACAGGGGGCTGGGGCCGGGGAGCTGTTTTTT
NA	TRBV7-9	13	TRBJ1-2	NA	CASSLTGSYGYTF	TGTGCCAGCAGCTTAACGGGGAGCTATGGCTACACCTTC
NA	TRBV4-2	18	TRBJ2-3	NA	CASSQGGTGSFGTDTQYF	TGTGCCAGCAGCCAAGGAGGTACGGGTTCCTTTGGGACAGATACGCAGTATTTT
NA	TRBV27	13	TRBJ2-3	NA	CASSFQGYDTQYF	TGTGCCAGCAGTTTCCAGGGGTACGATACGCAGTATTTT
NA	TRBV18	13	TRBJ2-3	NA	CASAGGNTDTQYF	TGTGCCAGCGCCGGGGGAAACACAGATACGCAGTATTTT
once	TRBV30	13	TRBJ2-2	NA	CAWDRSNTGELFF	TGTGCCTGGGACAGGTCGAACACCGGGGAGCTGTTTTTT
NA	TRBV29-1	13	TRBJ2-7	TRBD1	CSVVDRLSYEQYF	TGCAGCGTTGTGGACAGGTTATCCTACGAGCAGTACTTC